The 27 T cell receptor beta chains in this list originate from one sample, sequenced in a study of beta chain features in type 1 diabetes. Findings and limits, study-wide: Shorter TCRB CDR3s, moderately but significantly so, were found in Type 1 diabetes patients in all four CD4+ subsets.

No antigen has been assigned to these receptors. Reverse transcription of all isolated RNA meant that expressed TCRB transcripts were sequenced. Method: immunoSEQ multiplex PCR; TCRdb's copy keeps in-frame clones and lacks some. The sample yields hundreds of thousands of clones, 13% seen once. The sequencing sample was made of naive CD4+ T cells from blood. Every receptor here comes from a young man with type 1 diabetes.

The genes are TRBV6-1 and TRBJ1-1, with D perhaps matching TRBD1 (6 bases). The V end lost 5 bases, the J end lost 5 bases, and 6 bases lay between the germline ends. Germline CDR1 is MNHNS and CDR2 is SASEGT. CDR3 length: 11 amino acids. This CDR3 reads CASSTGTEAFF. CDR3 coding DNA: TGTGCCAGCAGTACAGGGACTGAAGCTTTCTTT.

This chain links TRBV10-3 with TRBJ1-1; 10 bases map to TRBD1. The junction had 7 bases not matched to a gene; V was cut back by 3 bases and J by 0 bases. The CDR3 spans 17 residues. The V gene's germline CDR1 is ENHRY and CDR2 SYGVKD. CDR3 protein: CAISDRGTGVLNTEAFF. The CDR3 coding sequence is TGTGCCATCAGTGACCGCGGGACAGGGGTCCTGAACACTGAAGCTTTCTTT.

This clone showed up just a few times. This rearrangement joins TRBV10-1 to TRBJ1-1; D gene uncertain. Germline assignment: CDR1 WNHNN and CDR2 SYGVQD (reference sequence). Trimming shortened V by 4 bases and J by 0 bases, and 6 bases separated the two germline ends. This CDR3 is built from 13 residues. CDR3: CASSALVNTEAFF. The CDR3 bases are TGCGCCAGCAGTGCGTTGGTGAACACTGAAGCTTTCTTT.

This clone was seen only a few times. V and J are TRBV18 and TRBJ2-3; D is undetermined. The germline V gene has CDR1 KGHSH and CDR2 LQKENI. The CDR3 consists of 13 residues. V was shortened by 0 bases and J by 4 bases, with 5 bases between the two germline ends. CDR3 bases: TGTGCCAGCTCACCACCGGACGCAGATACGCAGTATTTT. It translates to CASSPPDADTQYF.

This clone appeared a few times. The rearrangement links TRBV5-4 to TRBJ2-6; D might be TRBD2 (6 bases). The CDR3 is 18 residues long. Deletions cut 4 bases from V and 0 bases from J, with 17 bases between. Germline loops: CDR1 SGHNT, CDR2 YYREEE (reference sequence). CDR3: CASSLTLGLHSGANVLTF. CDR3 DNA sequence: TGTGCCAGCAGCCTAACCCTGGGACTGCACTCTGGGGCCAACGTCCTGACTTTC.

The chain is built from TRBV10-1 and TRBJ2-5; D not resolved. The germline V gene encodes CDR1 WNHNN and CDR2 SYGVQD (reference sequence). CDR3 size: 14 residues. V was trimmed by 4 bases and J by 5 bases, leaving 14 bases between them. The CDR3 is CASSVRPLGETQYF. In DNA, the CDR3 is TGCGCCAGCAGTGTAAGACCCCTGGGGGAGACCCAGTACTTC.

This CDR3 is CASSVGGSRETQYF. The CDR3 region has the DNA TGTGCCAGCAGCGTAGGAGGCAGCCGAGAGACCCAGTACTTC. This chain joins TRBV9 and TRBJ2-5; no definite D call. CDR1 and CDR2 from the germline V gene are SGDLS and YYNGEE. The CDR3 consists of 14 residues. V lost 0 bases and J 4 bases, leaving 10 bases between the germline ends.

This clone has just a few counts. The rearrangement links TRBV2 to TRBJ2-6; no firm D call. CDR1 is SNHLY, CDR2 FYNNEI, per germline. This CDR3 has 16 amino acids. The ends were cut back, 5 bases at V and 0 bases at J, with 11 bases in the middle. This chain's CDR3 is CASSPQGVSGANVLTF. DNA of the CDR3: TGTGCCAGCAGTCCCCAAGGAGTCTCTGGGGCCAACGTCCTGACTTTC.

In its sample, this clone was seen a few times. The chain has TRBV11-3 and TRBJ2-3; 7 bases align to TRBD2. The V segment lost 5 bases and the J segment 4 bases; nucleotides outside the gene matches: 3. This CDR3 contains 13 residues. Germline assignment: CDR1 SGHNT and CDR2 YENEEA. The CDR3 DNA reads as TGTGCCAGCAGCGCGGGGGAGGCAGATACGCAGTATTTT. Its protein is CASSAGEADTQYF.

This clone was counted only a few times. The V gene is TRBV5-1, the J gene TRBJ2-3; D gene uncertain. This CDR3 region has 11 residues. Germline V gene lookup returns CDR1 SGHRS and CDR2 YFSETQ. The ends were cut back, 4 bases at V and 5 bases at J, with 5 bases in the middle. The CDR3 sequence is CASSRLDTQYF. CDR3 DNA sequence: TGCGCCAGCAGCCGGCTAGATACGCAGTATTTT. Full variable domain (rest looked up from reference TRBV5-1 and TRBJ2-3): KAGVTQTPRYLIKTRGQQVTLSCSPISGHRSVSWYQQTPGQGLQFLFEYFSETQRNKGNFPGRFSGRQFSNSRSEMNVSTLELGDSALYLCASSRLDTQYFGPGTRLTVL.

This clone was observed a handful of times. The CDR3 DNA is TGTGCCAGCAGTTACCTGACGGTACCTAATGGCTACACCTTC. This translates into CASSYLTVPNGYTF. The chain links TRBV6-5 to TRBJ1-2; D is ambiguous. CDR1 is MNHEY, CDR2 SVGAGI, per germline. The V and J ends lost 2 bases and 6 bases respectively, with 13 bases between them. CDR3 length: 14 amino acids.

This clone was counted between two and nine times. This CDR3 reads CAISERAYNEQFF. The CDR3 DNA is TGTGCCATCAGCGAGCGCGCCTACAATGAGCAGTTCTTC. This chain links TRBV10-3 with TRBJ2-1; D gene unclear. Per the germline V gene, CDR1 is ENHRY and CDR2 is SYGVKD. The CDR3 runs to 13 residues. Trimming pared 6 bases from V and 2 bases from J, leaving 8 bases between.

The chain links TRBV7-2 to TRBJ2-5; D not certain. Germline V gene lookup returns CDR1 SGHTA and CDR2 FQGNSA. The length of the CDR3 is 14 residues. Trimming shortened V by 2 bases and J by 1 base, and 8 bases separated the two germline ends. The CDR3 nucleotides are TGTGCCAGCAGCTTATCGAGGTTCCAAGAGACCCAGTACTTC. Translated, it gives CASSLSRFQETQYF.

V is TRBV27 and J is TRBJ2-5; TRBD2 agrees at 8 bases. The V and J ends lost 6 bases and 5 bases, in that order; junction bases with no gene match: 5. The CDR3 totals 13 residues. Germline V gives CDR1 MNHEY, CDR2 SMNVEV (reference sequence). CDR3 sequence (DNA): TGTGCCAGCAGCGGGGGGGCCTATGAGACCCAGTACTTC. It translates to CASSGGAYETQYF.

A few counts support this clone. CDR3 nucleotides: TGCGCCAGCAGCTTGGTTGCTGGGGAAAATGTCAAGTTCTTC. Translating gives CASSLVAGENVKFF. The rearrangement links TRBV5-1 to TRBJ2-1; D ambiguous. Trimming pared 0 bases from V and 14 bases from J, leaving 18 bases between. Germline CDR1 SGHRS, CDR2 YFSETQ. The CDR3 has 14 residues.

The chain links TRBV7-4 to TRBJ2-4, with TRBD1 as a possible D gene (6 bases). Germline CDR1 reads SGHVT; CDR2 reads SQSDAQ. The V end was cut by 3 bases, the J end by 0 bases, with 18 bases between. This CDR3 has 18 amino acids. CDR3 region: CASSLRGTFIRAKNIQYF. The CDR3 bases are TGTGCCAGCAGCTTGAGGGGGACCTTTATACGAGCCAAAAACATTCAGTACTTC. The whole variable domain, filled in from reference TRBV7-4 and TRBJ2-4, reads GAGVSQSPRYKVAKRGRDVALRCDSISGHVTLYWYRQTLGQGSEVLTYSQSDAQRDKSGRPSGRFSAERPERSVSTLKIQRTEQGDSAVYLCASSLRGTFIRAKNIQYFGAGTRLSVL.

This chain connects TRBV5-4 to TRBJ2-3; 12 positions agree with TRBD2. J lost 6 bases, V lost 0 bases, and 2 bases had no gene match. Looked up from germline, CDR1 is SGHNT and CDR2 is YYREEE (reference sequence). The CDR3 covers 15 residues. CDR3: CASSLVGTSGDTQYF. Here the CDR3 DNA reads TGTGCCAGCAGCTTGGTTGGGACTAGCGGGGATACGCAGTATTTT.

With regard to this clone: This CDR3 is also generated by other DNA sequences in the sample. This rearrangement joins TRBV7-9 to TRBJ1-1; D remains ambiguous. Germline CDR1 reads SEHNR; CDR2 reads FQNEAQ (reference sequence). Trimming removed 0 bases from V and 3 bases from J, with 5 bases in between. The CDR3 length is 13 residues. The CDR3 sequence: CASSLAEDTEAFF. CDR3 in DNA: TGTGCCAGCAGCTTAGCGGAGGACACTGAAGCTTTCTTT.

This clone turned up a few times. The chain is built from TRBV12-5 and TRBJ1-1, with D uncertain. Deletions cut 5 bases from V and 7 bases from J, with 11 bases between. The V gene's germline CDR1 is LGHNT and CDR2 FRNRAP. CDR3 length equals 12 residues. The CDR3 sequence is CASGAWTDEAFF. DNA for the CDR3: TGTGCTAGTGGTGCCTGGACGGATGAAGCTTTCTTT.

Remarks on this clone: Distinct nucleotide sequences in the sample also encode this CDR3. The chain recombines TRBV29-1 with TRBJ1-4, with 9 bases fitting TRBD1. With 4 bases clipped from V and 0 bases from J, the junction kept 3 bases outside the gene matches. Germline values: CDR1 SQVTM, CDR2 ANQGSEA. CDR3 size: 15 residues. Here the CDR3 reads CSVAGQGATNEKLFF. CDR3 DNA: TGCAGCGTTGCGGGACAGGGCGCAACTAATGAAAAACTGTTTTTT.

V is TRBV2 and J is TRBJ1-5; the match to TRBD1 covers 8 bases. V shed 6 bases, J shed 6 bases, and the junction held 4 bases outside the gene matches. The CDR3 has 13 residues. Germline lookup yields CDR1 SNHLY and CDR2 FYNNEI. CDR3 DNA sequence: TGTGCCAGCAGGGGACAGGTCGTTCAGCCCCAGCATTTT. As protein: CASRGQVVQPQHF.

A few counts support this clone. The gene calls are TRBV29-1 and TRBJ2-1; 8 nucleotides match TRBD2. The CDR3 loop spans 16 amino acids. Trimming cost V 6 bases and J 1 base; bases outside gene matches: 11. CDR1 is SQVTM and CDR2 is ANQGSEA in the germline V gene. The DNA of the CDR3 is TGCAGCGTCGGCGGGGGGCACAGGAGTTCCTACAATGAGCAGTTCTTC. It translates to CSVGGGHRSSYNEQFF.

This clone was seen more than once but under ten times. Other nucleotide sequences from this sample produce the same CDR3. V is TRBV4-2 and J is TRBJ1-1; 9 bases match TRBD1. The junction had 1 base not matched to a gene; V was cut back by 4 bases and J by 1 base. From germline, CDR1 is LGHNA and CDR2 YNFKEQ. The CDR3 contains 14 residues. CDR3 in amino acids: CASSLGQGNTEAFF. CDR3 sequence (DNA): TGTGCCAGCAGCCTGGGACAGGGGAACACTGAAGCTTTCTTT.

The genes are TRBV6-1 and TRBJ1-6, with D possibly TRBD1 on 6 matching bases. Trimming removed 3 bases at V and 0 bases at J, with 15 bases between. This CDR3 spans 18 amino acids. The germline V gene encodes CDR1 MNHNS and CDR2 SASEGT. CDR3 protein: CASSEISWGRSYNSPLHF. DNA for the CDR3: TGTGCCAGCAGTGAGATATCGTGGGGGCGCTCCTATAATTCACCCCTCCACTTT.

The rearrangement joins TRBV6-1 to TRBJ2-5; D ambiguous. V lost 0 bases, J lost 2 bases, and 1 base lay in between. CDR1 is MNHNS and CDR2 is SASEGT in the germline V gene. CDR3 size: 12 residues. The DNA for the CDR3 is TGTGCCAGCAGTGAAGCGCAAGAGACCCAGTACTTC. Translated, it gives CASSEAQETQYF.

The genes are TRBV13 and TRBJ1-6, with 9 bases fitting TRBD1. J was trimmed by 7 bases and V by 5 bases; bases with no gene match: 12. The germline gives CDR1 PRHDT, CDR2 FYEKMQ (reference sequence). The CDR3 runs 17 residues. Here the CDR3 reads CASSQRYRGPINSPLHF. CDR3 nucleotide sequence: TGTGCCAGCAGCCAGAGATACAGGGGGCCCATAAATTCACCCCTCCACTTT.

The V and J genes are TRBV7-8 and TRBJ2-7; D might be TRBD2 (5 bases). The V gene's germline CDR1 is SGHVS and CDR2 FQNEAQ. The CDR3 runs to 15 residues. V lost 5 bases, J lost 2 bases, and 16 bases lay in between. CDR3: CASSPSRVVPYEQYF. CDR3 DNA sequence: TGTGCCAGCAGCCCTTCGAGGGTAGTCCCCTACGAGCAGTACTTC.